The clone carrying this TCR beta chain has just one count. The data belong to a study of CD8 T cells in Susac syndrome. Random hexamers were used to reverse transcribe an amount of roughly 0.5 to 1 ug RNA. TCRdb called the immunoSEQ multiplex PCR reads again in MiXCR, with one record for every CDR3 protein. The table shows around 130,000 distinct CDR3 sequences, with about 90% occurring only once. Germline CDR1 and CDR2: MNHEY and SVGEGT. Between the trimmed V and J ends, which lost 2 bases and 2 bases, there was a span of 21 bases. This CDR3 is 19 amino acids long. FACS was used to enrich TEMRA cells, whereas the CD8+ and CD4+ T cells were obtained by negative isolation.

This chain links TRBV6-2 or TRBV6-3 with TRBJ2-2; no definite D call. The specimen sequenced was CD8+ T cells from PBMCs. This sequence originates from a human donor with multiple sclerosis. The CDR3 loop reads CASSYGLFQAEDNTGELFF. Written as DNA, the CDR3 is TGTGCCAGCAGTTACGGGTTATTCCAGGCCGAAGATAACACCGGGGAGCTGTTTTTT.